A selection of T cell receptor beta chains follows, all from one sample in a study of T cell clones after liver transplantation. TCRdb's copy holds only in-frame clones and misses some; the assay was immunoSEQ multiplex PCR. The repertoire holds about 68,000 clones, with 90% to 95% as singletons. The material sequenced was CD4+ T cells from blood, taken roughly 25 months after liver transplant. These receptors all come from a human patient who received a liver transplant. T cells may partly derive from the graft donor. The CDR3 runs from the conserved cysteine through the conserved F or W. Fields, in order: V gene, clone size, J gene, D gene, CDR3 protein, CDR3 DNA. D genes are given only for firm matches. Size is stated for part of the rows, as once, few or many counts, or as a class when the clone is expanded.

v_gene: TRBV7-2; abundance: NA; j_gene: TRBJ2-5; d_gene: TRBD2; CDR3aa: CASSLVAGAWETQYF; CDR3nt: TGTGCCAGCAGCTTAGTAGCGGGAGCCTGGGAGACCCAGTACTTC
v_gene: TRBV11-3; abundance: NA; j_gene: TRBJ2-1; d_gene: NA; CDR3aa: CASSPFTGRSYNEQFF; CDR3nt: TGTGCCAGCAGCCCATTCACGGGACGCTCCTACAATGAGCAGTTCTTC
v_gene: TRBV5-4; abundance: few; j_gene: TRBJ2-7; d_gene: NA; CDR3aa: CASSLEPGPTYEQYF; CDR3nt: TGTGCCAGCAGCTTGGAGCCAGGGCCCACCTACGAGCAGTACTTC
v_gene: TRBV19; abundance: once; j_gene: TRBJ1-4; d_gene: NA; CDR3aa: CASSSRPTFNEKLFF; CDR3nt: TGTGCCAGTAGTAGCCGACCTACCTTTAATGAAAAACTGTTTTTT
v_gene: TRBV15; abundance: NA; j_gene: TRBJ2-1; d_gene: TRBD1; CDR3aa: CATSVRDRGLGNEQFF; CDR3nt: TGTGCCACCAGCGTCCGGGACAGGGGGTTGGGTAATGAGCAGTTCTTC
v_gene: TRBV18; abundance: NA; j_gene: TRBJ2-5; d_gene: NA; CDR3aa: CASSRGGRGQETQYF; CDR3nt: TGTGCCAGCTCACGAGGAGGAAGAGGCCAAGAGACCCAGTACTTC
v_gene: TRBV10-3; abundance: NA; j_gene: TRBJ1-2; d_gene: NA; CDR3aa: CAISWGRDSSNYGYTF; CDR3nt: TGTGCCATCAGTTGGGGCAGGGACTCTTCTAACTATGGCTACACCTTC
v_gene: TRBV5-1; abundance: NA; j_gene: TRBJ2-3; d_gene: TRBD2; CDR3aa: CASRSTSGNSDTQYF; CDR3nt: TGCGCCAGCAGATCAACTAGCGGGAACTCAGATACGCAGTATTTT
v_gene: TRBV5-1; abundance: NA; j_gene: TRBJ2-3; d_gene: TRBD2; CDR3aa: CASSLPAGGADTQYF; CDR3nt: TGCGCCAGCAGCTTGCCAGCGGGAGGGGCAGATACGCAGTATTTT
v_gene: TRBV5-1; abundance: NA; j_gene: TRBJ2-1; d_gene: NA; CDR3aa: CASSLVDGGNEQFF; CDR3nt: TGCGCCAGCAGCTTGGTGGACGGCGGGAATGAGCAGTTCTTC
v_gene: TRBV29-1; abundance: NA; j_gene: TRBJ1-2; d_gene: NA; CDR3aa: CSVVGLGYTF; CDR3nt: TGCAGCGTTGTAGGTCTGGGCTACACCTTC
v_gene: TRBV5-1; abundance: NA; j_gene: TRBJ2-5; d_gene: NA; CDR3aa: CASRAGEETQYF; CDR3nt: TGCGCCAGTAGGGCAGGGGAGGAGACCCAGTACTTC
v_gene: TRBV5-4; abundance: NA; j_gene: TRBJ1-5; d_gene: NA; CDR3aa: CASSLDGSNQPQHF; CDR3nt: TGTGCCAGCAGCTTGGACGGCAGCAATCAGCCCCAGCATTTT
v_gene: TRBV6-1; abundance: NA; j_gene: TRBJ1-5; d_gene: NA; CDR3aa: CASSEIGIPPQHF; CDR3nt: TGTGCCAGCAGTGAAATCGGGATCCCGCCCCAGCATTTT
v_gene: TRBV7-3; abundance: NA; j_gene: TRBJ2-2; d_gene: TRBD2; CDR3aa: CASSFPVAGGSTGELFF; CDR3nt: TGTGCCAGCAGCTTCCCCGTGGCGGGAGGCTCCACCGGGGAGCTGTTTTTT
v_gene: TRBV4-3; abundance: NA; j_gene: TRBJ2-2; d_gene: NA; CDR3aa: CASSHPAKGDAGHTGELFF; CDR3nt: TGCGCCAGCAGCCATCCGGCCAAAGGGGATGCGGGACACACCGGGGAGCTGTTTTTT
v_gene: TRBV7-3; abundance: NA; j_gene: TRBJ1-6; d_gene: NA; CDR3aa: CASSLTAGPSSPLHF; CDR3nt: TGTGCCAGCAGCTTAACTGCAGGCCCTTCTTCACCCCTCCACTTT
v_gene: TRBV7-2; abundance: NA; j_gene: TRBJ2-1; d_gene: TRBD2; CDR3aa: CASSYTPSGKSEQFF; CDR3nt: TGTGCCAGCAGCTACACGCCTAGCGGGAAAAGTGAGCAGTTCTTC
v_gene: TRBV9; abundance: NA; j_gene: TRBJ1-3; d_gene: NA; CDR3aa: CASSVDGAGSDTIYF; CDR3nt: TGTGCCAGCAGCGTAGACGGGGCCGGCTCCGACACCATATATTTT
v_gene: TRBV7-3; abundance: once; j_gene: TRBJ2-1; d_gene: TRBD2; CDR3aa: CASSLKGTSGMGEQFF; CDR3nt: TGTGCCAGCAGCTTAAAGGGGACTAGCGGGATGGGTGAGCAGTTCTTC
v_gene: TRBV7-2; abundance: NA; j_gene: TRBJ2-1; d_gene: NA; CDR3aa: CASSPDLSGSYNEQFF; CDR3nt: TGTGCCAGCAGCCCGGATCTTAGCGGCTCCTACAATGAGCAGTTCTTC
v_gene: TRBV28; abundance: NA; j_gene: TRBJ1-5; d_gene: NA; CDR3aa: CASSYFGGGDYQPQHF; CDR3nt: TGTGCCAGCAGTTATTTCGGAGGGGGAGATTATCAGCCCCAGCATTTT
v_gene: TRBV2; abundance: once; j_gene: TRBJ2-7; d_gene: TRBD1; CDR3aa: CASSRQGYEQYF; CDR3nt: TGTGCCAGCAGTCGACAGGGTTACGAGCAGTACTTC
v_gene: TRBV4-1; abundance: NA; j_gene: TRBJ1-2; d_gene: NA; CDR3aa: CASSQETSMSYTF; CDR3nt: TGCGCCAGCAGCCAAGAGACAAGTATGAGCTACACCTTC
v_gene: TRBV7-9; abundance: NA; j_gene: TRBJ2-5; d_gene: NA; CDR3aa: CASSSQETQYF; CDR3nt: TGTGCCAGCAGCTCACAAGAGACCCAGTACTTC
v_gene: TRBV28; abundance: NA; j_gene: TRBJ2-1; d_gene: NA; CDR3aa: CASSKGGTYNEQFF; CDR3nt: TGTGCCAGCAGTAAGGGGGGCACCTACAATGAGCAGTTCTTC
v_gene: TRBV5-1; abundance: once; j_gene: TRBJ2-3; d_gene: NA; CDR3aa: CASSLEDYTDTQYF; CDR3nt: TGCGCCAGCAGCTTGGAGGACTACACAGATACGCAGTATTTT
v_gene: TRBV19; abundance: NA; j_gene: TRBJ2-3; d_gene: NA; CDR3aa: CASRSDLSTDTQYF; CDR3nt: TGTGCCAGTAGGTCGGACCTCAGCACAGATACGCAGTATTTT
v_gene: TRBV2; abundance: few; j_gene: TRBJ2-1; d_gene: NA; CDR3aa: CASSSELYNEQFF; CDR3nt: TGTGCCAGCAGCTCGGAACTGTACAATGAGCAGTTCTTC
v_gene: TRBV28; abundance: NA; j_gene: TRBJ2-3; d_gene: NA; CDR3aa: CATGRHSNTDTQYF; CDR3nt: TGTGCCACCGGTCGGCACTCGAACACAGATACGCAGTATTTT
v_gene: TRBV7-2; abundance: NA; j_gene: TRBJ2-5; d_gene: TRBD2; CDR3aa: CASSLVGSSGGGTQYF; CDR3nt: TGTGCCAGCAGCTTAGTAGGTTCCAGCGGCGGGGGGACCCAGTACTTC
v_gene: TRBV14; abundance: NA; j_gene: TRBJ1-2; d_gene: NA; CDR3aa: CASSQDYSHGYTF; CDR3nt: TGTGCCAGCAGCCAAGACTACAGTCATGGCTACACCTTC
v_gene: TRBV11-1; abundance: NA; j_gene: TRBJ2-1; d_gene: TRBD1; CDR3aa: CASSLGGQGFDEQFF; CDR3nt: TGTGCCAGCAGCTTAGGAGGACAGGGCTTCGATGAGCAGTTCTTC